The rows below give T cell receptor beta chains drawn from one sample of a study of blood T cells in healthy people across ages. Using its own MiXCR run on the 5' RACE reads, TCRdb lists one record per CDR3 protein. The sample records about 1,000,000 distinct CDR3 sequences, less than 50% being singletons. Sequenced sample: blood. The receptors were sampled from an older woman in good health. Both conserved end residues are part of each CDR3.

CASKGLWGEQFF	TRBJ2-1	TRBV6-5
CASSYTAGARGERFF	TRBJ2-1	TRBV28
CASSEGRFNEQFF	TRBJ2-1	TRBV21-1
CASKENTEAFF	TRBJ1-1	TRBV6-1
CATRGPPPTDTQYF	TRBJ2-3	TRBV24-1
CSARDFSTSGNEQFF	TRBJ2-1	TRBV20-1
CASSFWDRTSGSFDKQFF	TRBJ2-1	TRBV3-1
CASGDRWFSYEQYF	TRBJ2-7	TRBV27
CAISEDSKVLTGELFF	TRBJ2-2	TRBV10-3
CASSPSGPSSYEQYF	TRBJ2-7	TRBV28
CSARVETGGANVLTF	TRBJ2-6	TRBV20-1
CSARGSGRLNEQYF	TRBJ2-7	TRBV20-1
CASSQGRIEYSGANVLTF	TRBJ2-6	TRBV3-1
CASSQGRRAQETQYF	TRBJ2-5	TRBV14
CSAENRAEGTDTQYF	TRBJ2-3	TRBV20-1
CASSRGLAGVGYNEQFF	TRBJ2-1	TRBV4-1
CASSYSTASTDTQYF	TRBJ2-3	TRBV6-5
CSAYRGRGGNEQFF	TRBJ2-1	TRBV20-1
CASSVGSREVNEQFF	TRBJ2-1	TRBV9
CASSLAGAGANFNSPLHF	TRBJ1-6	TRBV7-9
CASSVSQGAYNEQFF	TRBJ2-1	TRBV7-7
CASSPGPTGANVLTF	TRBJ2-6	TRBV3-1
CSVDGIGSEQFF	TRBJ2-1	TRBV29-1
CASSEDRKAEKLFF	TRBJ1-4	TRBV2
CASSSGTSGRGVEQYF	NA	TRBV27
CASSVSGTSSYNEQYF	TRBJ2-7	TRBV9
CSVQKEGYEQYF	TRBJ2-7	TRBV29-1
CASSSRGQSHGYTF	TRBJ1-2	TRBV6-2/TRBV6-3
CASSSGGGAYNEQFF	TRBJ2-1	TRBV7-8
CSVEFVGLGYTF	TRBJ1-2	TRBV29-1
CASSDPRERIEQFF	TRBJ2-1	TRBV10-1
CASSLGRDRPNEKLFF	TRBJ1-4	TRBV12-3/TRBV12-4
CASSLTLAGEGEQYF	TRBJ2-7	TRBV5-1
CSTHSSSYNEQFF	TRBJ2-1	TRBV29-1
CASNGQPYEQYF	TRBJ2-7	TRBV28
CSARSLGTGEETQYF	TRBJ2-5	TRBV20-1
CASSLRLGGRGNYEQYF	TRBJ2-7	TRBV7-8
CASSSKQAGGDRGYNEQFF	TRBJ2-1	TRBV7-9
CATSDRLADNNEQFF	TRBJ2-1	TRBV24-1
CASSQEKVETGNYGYTF	TRBJ1-2	TRBV4-1
CASSHPGQGMNTEAFF	TRBJ1-1	TRBV4-1
CATSDLFGDGHNEQFF	TRBJ2-1	TRBV24-1
CASSLEPIKNTEAFF	TRBJ1-1	TRBV5-1
CASSWFGRLEDGYTF	TRBJ1-2	TRBV5-1
CASSLGGHVGVDGGYTF	TRBJ1-2	TRBV11-2
CASSQDLRPQETQYF	TRBJ2-5	TRBV14
CASSGYLGDSFSYEQYF	TRBJ2-7	TRBV6-1
CASSERTSGRTDTQYF	TRBJ2-3	TRBV6-1